A single T cell receptor (beta chain) is shown here with its context. Its antigen is not identified. These data come from a study of OX40 agonist ivuxolimab in advanced cancers. Study as a whole: The treatment was a fully human IgG2 OX40 agonist, ivuxolimab.

Study-level points and caveats: At doses 0.1 to 3.0 mg/kg, CD4+ and CD8+ clones expanded. Clonal expansion in partial responders at 0.1-3.0 mg/kg ranked among the lowest.

Between the trimmed V and J ends, which lost 2 bases and 2 bases, there was a span of 9 bases. The CDR3 is 15 residues long. From germline, CDR1 is MGHRA and CDR2 YSYEKL. Only in-frame clones appear in the TCRdb table, and some are missing; sequencing was by immunoSEQ multiplex PCR. Altogether tens of thousands of clones are present, 75% to 95% being singletons, with the ten largest covering roughly 0.54%. The TCR sequence derives from an adult with an advanced solid tumor such as melanoma, head and neck, liver or kidney cancer. The J gene is TRBJ1-4, the V gene TRBV4-1, with unresolved D. Sequences were derived from CD4+ or CD8+ T cells sorted from blood, sampled in a trial of the OX40 agonist ivuxolimab. The CDR3 here is CASSQSRSTNEKLFF. The CDR3 nucleotides are TGCGCCAGCAGCCAATCCAGGTCGACTAATGAAAAACTGTTTTTT.